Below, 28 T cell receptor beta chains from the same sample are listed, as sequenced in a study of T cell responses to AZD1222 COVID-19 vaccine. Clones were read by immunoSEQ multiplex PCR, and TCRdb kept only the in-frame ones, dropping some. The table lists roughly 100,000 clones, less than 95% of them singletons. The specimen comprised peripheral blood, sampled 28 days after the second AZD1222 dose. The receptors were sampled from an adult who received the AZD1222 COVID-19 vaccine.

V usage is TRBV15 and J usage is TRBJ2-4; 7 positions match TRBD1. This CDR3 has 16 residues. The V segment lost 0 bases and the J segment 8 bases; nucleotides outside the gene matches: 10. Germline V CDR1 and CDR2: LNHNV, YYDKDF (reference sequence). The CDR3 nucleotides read TGTGCCACCAGCAGAGACCGAGACAGGGTCTGGGACATTCAGTACTTC. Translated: CATSRDRDRVWDIQYF.

CDR3 region: CASSPMDSYNEQFF. DNA of the CDR3: TGTGCCAGCAGCCCGATGGACAGTTACAATGAGCAGTTCTTC. The J gene is TRBJ2-1, the V gene TRBV14; D possibly corresponds to TRBD1 (6 bases). V was pared by 4 bases and J by 4 bases, with 11 bases between. Germline assignment: CDR1 SGHDN and CDR2 FVKESK. This CDR3 region has 14 residues.

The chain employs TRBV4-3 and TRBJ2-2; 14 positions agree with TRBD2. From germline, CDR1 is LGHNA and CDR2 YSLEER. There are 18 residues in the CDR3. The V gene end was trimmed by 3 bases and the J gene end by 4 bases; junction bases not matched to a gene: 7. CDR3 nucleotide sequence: TGCGCCAGCAGCCAGAAGGGACTAGCGGGGGCATCCACCGGGGAGCTGTTTTTT. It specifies CASSQKGLAGASTGELFF.

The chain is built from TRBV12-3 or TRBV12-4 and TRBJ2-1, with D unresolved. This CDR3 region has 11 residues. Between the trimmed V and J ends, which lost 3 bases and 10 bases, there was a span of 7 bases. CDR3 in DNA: TGTGCCAGCAGTTTTAACCTCGAGCAGTTCTTC. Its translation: CASSFNLEQFF.

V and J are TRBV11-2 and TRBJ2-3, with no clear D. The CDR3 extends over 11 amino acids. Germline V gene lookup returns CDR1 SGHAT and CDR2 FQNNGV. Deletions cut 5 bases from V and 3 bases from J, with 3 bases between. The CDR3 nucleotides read TGTGCCAGCAGCCATACAGATACGCAGTATTTT. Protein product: CASSHTDTQYF.

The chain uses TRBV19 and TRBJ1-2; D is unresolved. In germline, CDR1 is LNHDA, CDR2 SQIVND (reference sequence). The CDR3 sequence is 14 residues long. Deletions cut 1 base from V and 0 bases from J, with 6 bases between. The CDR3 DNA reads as TGTGCCAGTAGTATAGCCCCACCTAACTATGGCTACACCTTC. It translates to CASSIAPPNYGYTF. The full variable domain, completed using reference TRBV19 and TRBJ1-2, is DGGITQSPKYLFRKEGQNVTLSCEQNLNHDAMYWYRQDPGQGLRLIYYSQIVNDFQKGDIAEGYSVSREKKESFPLTVTSAQKNPTAFYLCASSIAPPNYGYTFGSGTRLTVV.

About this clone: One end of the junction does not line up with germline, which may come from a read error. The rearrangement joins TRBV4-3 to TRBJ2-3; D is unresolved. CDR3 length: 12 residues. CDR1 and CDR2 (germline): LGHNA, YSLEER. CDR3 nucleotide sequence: TGCGCCAGCAGCCAAGACGCCCAGACCCTGAATTTT. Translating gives CASSQDAQTLNF.

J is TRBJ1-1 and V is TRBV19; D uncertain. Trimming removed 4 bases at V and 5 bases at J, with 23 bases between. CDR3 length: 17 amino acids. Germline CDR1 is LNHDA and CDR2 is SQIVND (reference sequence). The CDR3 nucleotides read TGTGCCAGTAGTACCGACTCACTCCAGCGGGGTAGGACTGAAGCTTTCTTT. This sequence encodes CASSTDSLQRGRTEAFF.

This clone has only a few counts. CDR3 in amino acids: CASTTELFTEAFF. For the CDR3, the DNA is TGTGCCAGCACCACTGAATTATTTACTGAAGCTTTCTTT. The V call is TRBV7-9, the J call TRBJ1-1; D gene ambiguous. The CDR3 contains 13 residues. Germline CDR1 SEHNR, CDR2 FQNEAQ (reference sequence). V lost 7 bases and J 5 bases, leaving 14 bases between the germline ends.

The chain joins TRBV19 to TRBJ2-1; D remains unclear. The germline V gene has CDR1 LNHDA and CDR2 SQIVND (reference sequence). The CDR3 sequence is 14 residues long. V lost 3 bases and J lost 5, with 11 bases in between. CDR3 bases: TGTGCCAGTAGTATTGGCGGCCAGAACAATGAGCAGTTCTTC. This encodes CASSIGGQNNEQFF.

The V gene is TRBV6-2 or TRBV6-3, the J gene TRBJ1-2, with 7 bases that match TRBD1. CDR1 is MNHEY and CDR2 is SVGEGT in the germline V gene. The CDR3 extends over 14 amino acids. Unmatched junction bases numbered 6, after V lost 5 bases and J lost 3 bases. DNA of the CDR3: TGTGCCAGCAGTCCAGGGGGACAGTACTATGGCTACACCTTC. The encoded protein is CASSPGGQYYGYTF.

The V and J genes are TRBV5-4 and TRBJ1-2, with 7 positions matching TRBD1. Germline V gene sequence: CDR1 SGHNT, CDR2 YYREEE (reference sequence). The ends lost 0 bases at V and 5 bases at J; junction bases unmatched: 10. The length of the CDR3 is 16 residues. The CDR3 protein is CASSLGAGTELYGYTF. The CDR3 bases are TGTGCCAGCAGCTTGGGAGCCGGGACAGAGTTATATGGCTACACCTTC.

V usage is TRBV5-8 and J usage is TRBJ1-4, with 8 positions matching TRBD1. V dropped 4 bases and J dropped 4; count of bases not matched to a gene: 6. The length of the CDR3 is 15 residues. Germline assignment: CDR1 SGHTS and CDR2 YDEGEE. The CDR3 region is CASSGDRGGNEKLFF. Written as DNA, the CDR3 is TGTGCCAGCAGCGGTGACAGGGGAGGTAATGAAAAACTGTTTTTT.

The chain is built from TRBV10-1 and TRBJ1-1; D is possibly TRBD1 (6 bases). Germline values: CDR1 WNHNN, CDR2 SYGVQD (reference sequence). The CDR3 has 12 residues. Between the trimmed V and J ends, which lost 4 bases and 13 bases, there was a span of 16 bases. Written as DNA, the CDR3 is TGCGCCAGCAGTGGGGGACATCTTAGTGGTTTCTTT. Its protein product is CASSGGHLSGFF.

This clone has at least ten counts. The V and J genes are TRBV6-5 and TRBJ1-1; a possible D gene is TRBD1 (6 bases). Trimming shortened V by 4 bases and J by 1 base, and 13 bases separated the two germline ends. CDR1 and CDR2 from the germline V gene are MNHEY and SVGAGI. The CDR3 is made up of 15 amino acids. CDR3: CASSSTGTANTEAFF. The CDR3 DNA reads TGTGCCAGCAGTTCTACAGGGACGGCGAACACTGAAGCTTTCTTT.

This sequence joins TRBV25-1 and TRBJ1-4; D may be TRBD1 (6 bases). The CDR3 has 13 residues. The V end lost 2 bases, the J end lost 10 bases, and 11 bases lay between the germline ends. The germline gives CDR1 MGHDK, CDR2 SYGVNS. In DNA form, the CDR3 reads TGTGCCAGCAGTGAACGGGACATCGGAAAACTGTTTTTT. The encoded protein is CASSERDIGKLFF.

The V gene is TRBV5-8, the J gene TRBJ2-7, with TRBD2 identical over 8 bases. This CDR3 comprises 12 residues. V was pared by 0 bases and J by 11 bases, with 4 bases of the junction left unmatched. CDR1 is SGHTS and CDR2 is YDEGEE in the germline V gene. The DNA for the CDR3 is TGTGCCAGCAGCTTGGCCCTGACTAGCGAGTACTTC. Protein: CASSLALTSEYF.

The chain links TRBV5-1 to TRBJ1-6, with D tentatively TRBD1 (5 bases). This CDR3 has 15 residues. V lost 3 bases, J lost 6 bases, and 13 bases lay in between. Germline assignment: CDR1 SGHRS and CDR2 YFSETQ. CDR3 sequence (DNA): TGCGCCAGCAGCTACCGGGACGGAGGTAATTCACCCCTCCACTTT. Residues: CASSYRDGGNSPLHF.

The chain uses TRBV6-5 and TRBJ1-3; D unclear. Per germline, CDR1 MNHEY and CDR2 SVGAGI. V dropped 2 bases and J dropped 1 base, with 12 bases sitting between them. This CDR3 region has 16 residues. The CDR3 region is CASSYDPLDSGNTIYF. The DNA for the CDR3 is TGTGCCAGCAGTTACGACCCCTTGGATTCTGGAAACACCATATATTTT.

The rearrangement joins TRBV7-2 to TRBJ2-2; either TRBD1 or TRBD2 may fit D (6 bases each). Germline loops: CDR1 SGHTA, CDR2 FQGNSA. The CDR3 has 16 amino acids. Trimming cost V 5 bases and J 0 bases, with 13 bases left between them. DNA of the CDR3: TGTGCCAGCAGCCCCCGGGGGCTTACGAACACCGGGGAGCTGTTTTTT. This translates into CASSPRGLTNTGELFF.

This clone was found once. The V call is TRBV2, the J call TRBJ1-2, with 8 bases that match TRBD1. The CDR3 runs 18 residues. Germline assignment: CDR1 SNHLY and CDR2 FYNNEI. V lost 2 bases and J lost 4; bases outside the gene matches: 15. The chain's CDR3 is CASSEYGQGVGVGYGYTF. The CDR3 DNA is TGTGCCAGCAGTGAATACGGACAGGGAGTCGGGGTAGGCTATGGCTACACCTTC.

CDR3 in DNA: TGTGCCAGCAGCTTATGGGGTGATCAGCCCCAGCATTTT. Its protein is CASSLWGDQPQHF. The chain joins TRBV7-2 to TRBJ1-5; D gene unclear. This CDR3 has 13 amino acids. Per the germline V gene, CDR1 is SGHTA and CDR2 is FQGNSA. V lost 2 bases and J 5 bases, leaving 7 bases between the germline ends.

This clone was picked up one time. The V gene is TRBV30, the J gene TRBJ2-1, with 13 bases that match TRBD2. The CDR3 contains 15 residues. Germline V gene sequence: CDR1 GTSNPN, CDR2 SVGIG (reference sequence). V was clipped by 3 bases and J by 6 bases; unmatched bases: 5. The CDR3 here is CAWSGTSGTLNEQFF. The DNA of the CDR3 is TGTGCCTGGAGCGGGACTAGCGGGACCCTCAATGAGCAGTTCTTC.

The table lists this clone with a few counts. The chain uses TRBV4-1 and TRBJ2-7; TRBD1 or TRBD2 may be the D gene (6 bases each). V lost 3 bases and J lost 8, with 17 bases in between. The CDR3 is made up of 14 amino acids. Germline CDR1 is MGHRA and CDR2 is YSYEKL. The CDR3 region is CASSHGGNAGKQYF. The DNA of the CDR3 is TGCGCCAGCAGCCACGGGGGCAACGCGGGGAAGCAGTACTTC.

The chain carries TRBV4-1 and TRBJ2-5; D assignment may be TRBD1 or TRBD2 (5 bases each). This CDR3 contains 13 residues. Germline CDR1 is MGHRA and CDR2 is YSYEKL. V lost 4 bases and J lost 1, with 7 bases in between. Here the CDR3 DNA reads TGCGCCAGCAGCCGGGGACCCCAAGAGACCCAGTACTTC. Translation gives CASSRGPQETQYF.

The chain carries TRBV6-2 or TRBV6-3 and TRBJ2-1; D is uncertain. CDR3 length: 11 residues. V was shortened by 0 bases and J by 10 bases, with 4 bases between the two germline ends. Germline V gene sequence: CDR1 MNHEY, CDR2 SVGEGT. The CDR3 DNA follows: TGTGCCAGCAGTTACTCCAGGGAGCAGTTCTTC. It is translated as CASSYSREQFF.

CDR3 region: CASSLEGGLEQYF. In DNA form, the CDR3 reads TGTGCCAGCAGCTTAGAGGGGGGTCTCGAGCAGTACTTC. This rearrangement joins TRBV7-6 to TRBJ2-7; the D gene could be TRBD1 or TRBD2 (6 bases each). Germline CDR1 SGHVS, CDR2 FNYEAQ. V lost 1 base to trimming and J lost 6 bases, with 10 bases between them. The CDR3 consists of 13 residues.

The CDR3 region has the DNA TGCAGCGGGACAGGGGGCGATGGCTACACCTTC. This translates into CSGTGGDGYTF. V is TRBV29-1 and J is TRBJ1-2, with 11 nucleotides matching TRBD1. Losses at the gene ends were 7 bases for V and 6 bases for J; bases not matched to a gene: 1. The CDR3 covers 11 residues. Germline V gene lookup returns CDR1 SQVTM and CDR2 ANQGSEA.